Listed below are T cell receptor beta chains from one sample, sequenced in a study of neoadjuvant anti-PD-1 for oral cavity cancer. The table came from immunoSEQ multiplex PCR; TCRdb's copy has only in-frame clones and leaves some out. The table includes approximately 15,000 clones, approximately 75% detected once. The sample consisted of PBMCs, taken before nivolumab (anti-PD-1) treatment. These receptors were obtained from a person aged 35-79 years with oral cavity squamous cell carcinoma. Both conserved end residues are part of each CDR3. The order of the fields is J gene, D gene, clone size, V gene, CDR3 DNA, CDR3 protein. D genes are given only for firm matches. Not every row has a clone size; where given, it reads once, few, many or a size class.

TRBJ1-4 - once TRBV19 TGTGCCAGTAGTATGCTGGACCGCAGGGCTGAAAAACTGTTTTTT CASSMLDRRAEKLFF
TRBJ1-1 - - TRBV6-5 TGTGCCAGCACCTCACAGGGAGGGGGGACTGAAGCTTTCTTT CASTSQGGGTEAFF
TRBJ1-1 - - TRBV10-2 TGCGCCAGCAGTGACGGCAGGGAAGTCGCTGAAGCTTTCTTT CASSDGREVAEAFF
TRBJ2-7 - few TRBV5-6 TGTGCCAGCAGCTTGGGCGGGGATTTCTACGAGCAGTACTTC CASSLGGDFYEQYF
TRBJ2-1 - - TRBV28 TGTGCCAGCAGTTTAAAGATGGACAGTGTCAACAATGAGCAGTTCTTC CASSLKMDSVNNEQFF
TRBJ1-5 - - TRBV19 TGTGCCAGTAGTGGCCCTGGATCACATCAGCCCCAGCATTTT CASSGPGSHQPQHF
TRBJ2-3 - - TRBV4-1 TGCGCCAGCAGCCAAGTTTGGGCTAGCACAGATACGCAGTATTTT CASSQVWASTDTQYF
TRBJ2-4 TRBD2 - TRBV5-1 TGCGCCAGCAGCACGGGGACTAGCGGGAGTGTAGACATTCAGTACTTC CASSTGTSGSVDIQYF
TRBJ1-2 - few TRBV6-6 TGTGCCAGCAGTAGGCAGGGAGGTATGGGAGGCTACACCTTC CASSRQGGMGGYTF
TRBJ2-2 - - TRBV7-9 TGTGCCAGCAGCTCAGACGGGGTAAAAGGTAACACCGGGGAGCTGTTTTTT CASSSDGVKGNTGELFF